This T cell receptor (beta chain) was obtained from a study of blood T cell repertoires in COVID-19. Background on the study: There were acute and convalescent COVID-19 samples, and they came from the United States, Italy and Spain.

The CDR3 runs to 15 residues. V lost 0 bases to trimming and J lost 0 bases, with 8 bases between them. The germline gives CDR1 SGHRS, CDR2 YFSETQ. This clone has a single count. Clones were read by immunoSEQ multiplex PCR, and TCRdb kept only the in-frame ones, dropping some. The table has about 150,000 clones, 75% to 90% seen once. The TCR originated in a man aged 18 to 30 with COVID-19, enrolled during active disease. The chain combines TRBV5-1 with TRBJ2-3, with D possibly being TRBD2 (5 bases). Specimen: peripheral blood. This chain's CDR3 is CASSLDGGSTDTQYF. CDR3 DNA: TGCGCCAGCAGCTTGGATGGAGGCAGCACAGATACGCAGTATTTT. The full variable domain, in which reference TRBV5-1 and TRBJ2-3 provide the parts outside the CDR3, is KAGVTQTPRYLIKTRGQQVTLSCSPISGHRSVSWYQQTPGQGLQFLFEYFSETQRNKGNFPGRFSGRQFSNSRSEMNVSTLELGDSALYLCASSLDGGSTDTQYFGPGTRLTVL.